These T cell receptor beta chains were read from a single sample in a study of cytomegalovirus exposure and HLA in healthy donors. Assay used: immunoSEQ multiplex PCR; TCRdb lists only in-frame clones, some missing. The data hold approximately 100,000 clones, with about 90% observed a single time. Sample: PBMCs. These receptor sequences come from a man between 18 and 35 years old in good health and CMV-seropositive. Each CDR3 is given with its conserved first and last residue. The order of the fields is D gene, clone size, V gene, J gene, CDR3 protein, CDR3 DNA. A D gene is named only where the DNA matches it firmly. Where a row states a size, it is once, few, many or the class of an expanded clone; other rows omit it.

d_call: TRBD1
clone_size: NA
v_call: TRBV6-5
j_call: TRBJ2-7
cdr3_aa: CASRPGQGRSYEQHF
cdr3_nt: TGTGCCAGCAGGCCCGGACAGGGCCGCTCCTACGAGCAGCACTTC

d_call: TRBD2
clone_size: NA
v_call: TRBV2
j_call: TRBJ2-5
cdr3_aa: CASSVEGLAGGVGTQYF
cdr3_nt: TGTGCCAGCAGTGTTGAGGGGCTAGCGGGGGGTGTCGGGACCCAGTACTTC

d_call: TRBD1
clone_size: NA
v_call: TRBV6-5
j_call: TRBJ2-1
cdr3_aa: CASSRDRGDNEQFF
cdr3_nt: TGTGCCAGCAGTAGGGACAGGGGAGACAATGAGCAGTTCTTC

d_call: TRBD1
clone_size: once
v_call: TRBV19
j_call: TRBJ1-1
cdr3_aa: CASSPLQGIGTEAFF
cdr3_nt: TGTGCCAGTAGTCCACTACAGGGGATTGGCACTGAAGCTTTCTTT

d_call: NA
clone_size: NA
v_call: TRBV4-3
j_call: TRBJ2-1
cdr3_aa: CASSQDSQGWNEQFF
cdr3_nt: TGCGCCAGCAGCCAAGATTCTCAGGGCTGGAATGAGCAGTTCTTC

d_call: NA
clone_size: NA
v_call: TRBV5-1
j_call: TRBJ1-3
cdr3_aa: CASSLDFFGGGSLSGNTIYF
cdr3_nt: TGCGCCAGCAGCTTGGATTTCTTCGGGGGGGGCTCCCTCTCTGGAAACACCATATATTTT

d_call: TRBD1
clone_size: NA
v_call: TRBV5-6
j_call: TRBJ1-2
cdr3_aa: CASSLYTQGAYNYGYTF
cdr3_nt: TGTGCCAGCAGCTTATATACGCAGGGGGCTTATAACTATGGCTACACCTTC

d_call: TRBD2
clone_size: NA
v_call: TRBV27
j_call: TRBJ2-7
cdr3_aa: CASSLTLAVSYEQYF
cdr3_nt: TGTGCCAGCAGTTTAACACTAGCGGTTTCCTACGAGCAGTACTTC

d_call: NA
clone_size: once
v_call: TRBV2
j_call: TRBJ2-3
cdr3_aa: CASTPGSSTDTQYF
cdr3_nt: TGTGCCAGCACTCCGGGATCCTCCACAGATACGCAGTATTTT

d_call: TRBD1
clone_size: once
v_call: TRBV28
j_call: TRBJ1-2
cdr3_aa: CASRDDRVVHGYTF
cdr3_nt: TGTGCCAGCAGGGATGACAGGGTCGTACATGGCTACACCTTC

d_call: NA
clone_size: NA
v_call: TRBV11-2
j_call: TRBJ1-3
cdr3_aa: CASSPNFSGNTIYF
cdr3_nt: TGTGCCAGCAGCCCCAATTTCTCTGGAAACACCATATATTTT

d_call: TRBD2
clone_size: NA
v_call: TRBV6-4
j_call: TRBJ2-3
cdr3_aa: CASSALGAGGPTSTDTQYF
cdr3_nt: TGTGCCAGCAGTGCCCTGGGCGCGGGGGGCCCAACAAGCACAGATACGCAGTATTTT

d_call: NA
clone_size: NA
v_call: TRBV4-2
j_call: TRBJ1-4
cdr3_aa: CASSQEPGVMTNEKLFF
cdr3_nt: TGTGCCAGCAGCCAAGAGCCGGGGGTGATGACTAATGAAAAACTGTTTTTT

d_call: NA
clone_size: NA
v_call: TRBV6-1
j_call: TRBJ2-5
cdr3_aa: CASSRGLQETQYF
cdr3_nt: TGTGCCAGCAGTAGGGGCCTCCAAGAGACCCAGTACTTC

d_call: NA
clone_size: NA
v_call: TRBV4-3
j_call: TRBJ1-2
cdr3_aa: CASSQETTALGYTF
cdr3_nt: TGCGCCAGCAGCCAAGAGACTACAGCCCTAGGCTACACCTTC

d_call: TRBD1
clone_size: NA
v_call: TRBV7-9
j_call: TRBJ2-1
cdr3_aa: CASSLYVPGGNEQFF
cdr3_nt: TGTGCCAGCAGCCTCTATGTCCCAGGGGGCAATGAGCAGTTCTTC

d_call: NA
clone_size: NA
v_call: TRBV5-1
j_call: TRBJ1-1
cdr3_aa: CASSSQRNTEAFF
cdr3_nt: TGCGCCAGCAGCTCACAGAGGAACACTGAAGCTTTCTTT

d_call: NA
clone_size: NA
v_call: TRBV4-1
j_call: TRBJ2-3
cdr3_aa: CASSREERTDTQYF
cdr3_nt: TGCGCCAGCAGCCGAGAGGAGCGCACAGATACGCAGTATTTT